This T cell receptor beta chain emerged from a study of monozygotic twins with inflammatory bowel disease. Notes on the study in general: The authors found no support for a single strong IBD-associated signal or clonotype.

As to this clonotype: The antigen is not known.

One entry per CDR3 protein, without DNA, is what TCRdb gives after re-calling the 5' RACE reads. With 200,000 to 250,000 distinct CDR3 sequences in the sample, the ten largest clones hold around 7.7%. The CDR3 loop spans 16 amino acids. The germline gives CDR1 SGHAT, CDR2 FQNNGV. The chain combines TRBV11-2 with TRBJ2-3; as DNA is missing, the TRBD2 call by TCRdb cannot be tested. This TCR was recovered from a human donor with ulcerative colitis or Crohn's disease, or a healthy co-twin of an affected twin (not recorded which). The sequenced sample consisted of blood. The CDR3: CASSPTSGRVKDTQYF.